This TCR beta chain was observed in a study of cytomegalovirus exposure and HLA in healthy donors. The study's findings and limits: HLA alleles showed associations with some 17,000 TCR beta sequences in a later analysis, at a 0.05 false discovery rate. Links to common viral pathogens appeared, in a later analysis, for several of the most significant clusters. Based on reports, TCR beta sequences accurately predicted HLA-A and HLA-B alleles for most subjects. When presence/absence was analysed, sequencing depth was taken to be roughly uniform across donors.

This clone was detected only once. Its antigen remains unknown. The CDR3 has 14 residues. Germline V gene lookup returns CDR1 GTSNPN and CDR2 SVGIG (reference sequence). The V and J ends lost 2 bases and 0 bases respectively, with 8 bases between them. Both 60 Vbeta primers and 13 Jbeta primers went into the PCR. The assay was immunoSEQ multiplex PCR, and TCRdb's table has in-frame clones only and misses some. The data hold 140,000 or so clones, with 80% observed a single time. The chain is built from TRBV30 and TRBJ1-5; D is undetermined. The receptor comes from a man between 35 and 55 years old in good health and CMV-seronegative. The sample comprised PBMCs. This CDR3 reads CAWSRETSNQPQHF. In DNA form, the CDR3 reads TGTGCCTGGAGTCGGGAGACTAGCAATCAGCCCCAGCATTTT.